Presented here are 4 T cell receptor beta chains from one specimen sequenced in a study of spatial heterogeneity in lung cancer. One entry per CDR3 protein results from TCRdb running MiXCR on the 5' RACE reads. The sample contains hundreds of distinct CDR3 sequences, approximately 15% of which appear only once. Time point described: sample taken at primary tumor resection. The sample in question was normal lung tissue next to the tumor, obtained at surgery. All receptors come from a male donor with early-stage non-small cell lung cancer.

Details on this clonotype: With the library built for alpha chains, this beta chain is off target and its frequency is not meaningful. The chain couples TRBV12-3 or TRBV12-4 to TRBJ2-1; 10 bases align to TRBD2. V shed 6 bases and J 8 bases; nucleotides not matched to a gene: 10. The CDR3 length is 15 residues. The CDR3 DNA reads as TGTGCCAGCAGCGTTCTAGCGGGGGCGGTGCATGAGCAGTTCTTC. It translates to CASSVLAGAVHEQFF.

By sample share, this clonotype is medium-sized. As an off-target read in a library built for alpha chains, this beta chain has a frequency of little significance. The V call is TRBV7-9, the J call TRBJ2-2; D may be TRBD2 (6 bases). The CDR3 runs to 17 residues. Germline V lookup: CDR1 SEHNR, CDR2 FQNEAQ (reference sequence). V was cut by 5 bases and J by 6 bases, with 22 bases left in between. The CDR3 DNA sequence: TGTGCCAGCAGCCCTGGGCAGGGAGGAAGTGCGTCCGGGGAGCTGTTTTTT. This codes for CASSPGQGGSASGELFF.

The table lists this clonotype with a count of one. This beta chain is off target for a library built for alpha chains, so its abundance means little. V and J are TRBV6-6 and TRBJ2-5, with unresolved D. Germline CDR1 MNHNY, CDR2 SVGAGI (reference sequence). This CDR3 is built from 13 residues. Trimming cost V 2 bases and J 4 bases, with 8 bases left between them. The CDR3 DNA sequence: TGTGCCAGCAGTTACGATTTTACAGAGACCCAGTACTTC. Protein: CASSYDFTETQYF.

This clonotype is labeled large. This beta chain slipped into a library made for alpha chains as a stray read, so its size is not meaningful. This rearrangement joins TRBV4-2 to TRBJ2-1, with 7 bases aligning to TRBD2. V dropped 4 bases and J dropped 6; count of bases not matched to a gene: 9. The germline CDR1 and CDR2 sequences are LGHNA and YNFKEQ. The CDR3 has 15 residues. The CDR3 is CASSRASGPSNEQFF. Here the CDR3 DNA reads TGTGCCAGCAGCCGGGCTAGCGGCCCCTCCAATGAGCAGTTCTTC.